This entry describes one T cell receptor (beta chain). Profiled with immunoSEQ multiplex PCR; TCRdb holds only in-frame clones, not every one. The data contain around 36,000 clones, more than 80% of them singletons. The CDR3 has 16 residues. The V and J ends lost 3 bases and 5 bases, in that order; junction bases with no gene match: 13. Per germline, CDR1 SGHDT and CDR2 YYEEEE. This sample is drawn from a study of T cell changes during pregnancy in multiple sclerosis. V and J are TRBV5-6 and TRBJ1-1, with 7 bases aligning to TRBD1. Sequenced here: peripheral blood, sampled before pregnancy. This receptor was identified in a female donor with multiple sclerosis, enrolled in a pregnancy study. In nucleotides, the CDR3 is TGTGCCAGCAGCTGGCCGCGCGGCCAGGGGGTGACTGAAGCTTTCTTT. Translated: CASSWPRGQGVTEAFF.